This T cell receptor (beta chain) was documented in a study of T cell clonality in common variable immunodeficiency (dated by TCRdb to about 2015). Summary of the overall study and its limitations: The authors noted that sequencing repertoires of T cell subpopulations would be needed to clarify what caused the increased clonality in CVID. Compared with healthy controls, CVID subjects showed increased TCRbeta clonality (t-test p = 0.018), a feature most characteristic of about a third of subjects. Although equal DNA input was used, an average of roughly 80,000 unique sequences per sample was obtained for controls, compared with around 30,000 for CVID samples. Healthy controls shared more TCRbeta clones with each other than CVID subjects shared among themselves (p < 0.0001). Correlations of repertoire features with clinical complications were constrained by heterogeneity among patients within the CVID cohort. Fewer deletions and N-nucleotide insertions were reportedly observed in CVID TCRbeta sequences, and highly modified clones with 13 or more V deletions were reportedly absent from CVID TCRbeta sequences.

The CDR3 measures 20 amino acids from cysteine to phenylalanine. Sequencing covers 51 bases of the CDR3, shown here with the frame starting at base 1. Trimming leaves V shorter by 3 bases and J shorter by 0 bases, with the junction holding 13 bases beyond the gene matches. Most CVID patients and most healthy controls were of Caucasian heritage. Heparinized peripheral whole blood samples of roughly 5 to 8.5 ml were obtained from each donor. TCRbeta CDR3 repertoires were sequenced from genomic DNA of adults with common variable immune deficiency (CVID) and healthy adult controls. A total of roughly 22 healthy adult volunteers (about twelve female and approximately 10 male; age range about 23 to 75 years, mean age about 32) were included in the control group. Diluted blood was density-centrifuged over Hypaque 1077 or Ficoll-Paque to isolate peripheral blood mononuclear cells. Unsorted mononuclear cells served as the source of genomic DNA, which was extracted either by Qiagen column purification or by a centrifugation-based method.

Equivalent amounts of genomic DNA from CVID and control samples were used as sequencing input. For every sample, a 60 bp segment covering the rearranged TCRbeta CDR3 region was amplified and then sequenced. TCRbeta amplification used the immunoSEQ assay, a bias-corrected multiplex PCR with high-throughput sequencing. In the source study's methods: Every unique nucleotide sequence was considered a clone and was annotated with V, D and J genes, copy number and frequency. Sequences were labeled productive if in frame, and non-productive if out of frame or containing stop codons. As previously described, clonality was computed from Shannon's entropy. The predicted amino acid sequences of productive clones were used to derive mean CDR3 Kyte-Doolittle hydropathy. The R hclust function was used to hierarchically cluster scaled V gene usage with Manhattan distance and complete linkage. To assess clone sharing by CDR3 amino acid sequence, 12 repertoires per group were resampled over 100 rounds. The repertoires were screened for roughly 70 published EBV-specific TCRbeta sequences and approximately 230 published CMV-specific TCRbeta sequences. Analysis left out a couple of CVID samples that produced under 10,000 sequences, so roughly 45 CVID repertoires remained. What TCRdb holds here is the immuneACCESS table cut down to in-frame rearrangements. Part of the clones is not present; checked against another copy, under half of the missing clones reflect an unresolved V gene, and the others are unexplained. The V and J calls and the clone size are those of that table, but D and trimming were determined from the DNA. This sample shows approximately 81,000 clones, and none of them turns up only once. The ten biggest clones cover about 0.8% of the sample.

This clone has more than one count but fewer than ten. Its antigen specificity is not known. With the read ending 3 residues before the CDR3 end, the germline J gene is used to fill in that end. The chain is made from TRBV7-1 and TRBJ2-3, with 12 bases aligning to TRBD2. TRBV7-1 is reported as an ORF; its role is uncertain. The TCR sequence derives from a person between 18 and 75 years old in good health. Input material: peripheral blood mononuclear cells. The CDR3 amino acid sequence is: CASSSDALAGGKLSTDTQYF. The covered CDR3 bases are TGTGCCAGCAGCTCCGACGCACTAGCGGGAGGTAAATTAAGCACAGATACG.